This TCR beta chain was documented in a study of blood T cell repertoires in COVID-19. Turning to the study itself: Samples taken during acute and convalescent COVID-19 were collected in the United States, Italy and Spain. T cells, B-cell-depleted T cells, or PBMCs supplied cDNA or gDNA.

The protocol was immunoSEQ multiplex PCR, while the TCRdb copy is restricted to in-frame clones and leaves out a portion. The table includes hundreds of thousands of clones, around nine tenths detected once. A Seattle source enrolled patients during active infection and followed them longitudinally. The length of the CDR3 is 16 residues. Germline CDR1 and CDR2: MNHEY and SVGAGI. Trimming took off 4 bases at V and 0 bases at J, with 10 bases between the two ends. The clonotype originates from an older woman with COVID-19, enrolled during active disease. Sequencing was carried out using peripheral blood. The chain is built from TRBV6-5 and TRBJ2-6, with unresolved D. CDR3 bases: TGTGCCAGCAGTTCGCCACTTCCCTCTGGGGCCAACGTCCTGACTTTC. This codes for CASSSPLPSGANVLTF.